A single T cell receptor (beta chain) is shown here with its context. This record belongs to a study of blood T cell repertoires in COVID-19. At the level of the study: The samples span acute and convalescent COVID-19 from the United States, Italy and Spain. Nucleic acid was either cDNA or gDNA, and it came from T cells, B-cell-depleted T cells, or PBMCs.

The germline V gene encodes CDR1 SEHNR and CDR2 FQNEAQ (reference sequence). The V segment lost 5 bases and the J segment 1 base; nucleotides outside the gene matches: 8. The CDR3 runs 18 residues. Under the authors' procedure: Reference gene primer amplification yielded estimated nucleated cell counts. Profiled with immunoSEQ multiplex PCR; TCRdb holds only in-frame clones, not every one. Clone size and V and J calls were adopted from that table, with D and trimming inferred from the DNA. The repertoire has a few hundred thousand clones, 75% to 85% of them found once; the top ten carry just over 7%.

The sequence derives from a human donor in a cohort sampled during active COVID-19. The chain has TRBV7-9 and TRBJ2-3; TRBD2 matches 14 bases. Material for sequencing was peripheral blood. The CDR3 is CASSPRLAGGSGTDTQYF. CDR3 nucleotides: TGTGCCAGCAGCCCCCGACTAGCGGGGGGGTCTGGCACAGATACGCAGTATTTT.